Listed below are T cell receptor beta chains from one sample, sequenced in a study of response to subunit inactivated influenza vaccine. TCRdb re-called the RT-PCR reads with MiXCR, one entry per CDR3 protein. The repertoire holds hundreds of thousands of distinct CDR3 sequences, with approximately 15% as singletons. Specimen: PBMCs from blood, collected roughly 15 days before vaccination. These receptors were taken from a man aged 45-65 years who received an inactivated influenza vaccine. CDR3s include the opening cysteine and the closing phenylalanine or tryptophan.

CDR3 length,V gene,CDR3 protein
14,TRBV6-2/TRBV6-3,CASSSTGALGGYTF
15,TRBV3-1,CASSSDLSGANVLTF
16,TRBV4-3,CASSQDLGLAIPEQYF
12,TRBV30,CAWSVPYNEQFF
16,TRBV10-3,CATRGDSGGPYNEQFF
14,TRBV14,CASSQVLGATEQFF
16,TRBV12-3/TRBV12-4,CASSFSGGRTNQPQHF
14,TRBV7-2,CASSLGDYNNEQFF
15,TRBV7-9,CASSPMGGTGNTIYF
16,TRBV11-2,CASSFSWDRSKNIQYF